Each of the 17 T cell receptor beta chains below was sequenced from the same sample in a study of human T cells and chemical hapten exposure. Time point: patch test 3, about 24 weeks after DPC sensitization. Documented treatment: therapeutic diphenylcyclopropenone sensitization with weekly scalp DPC. TCRdb re-called the RACE reads through MiXCR, storing one row per CDR3 protein. In the table there are tens of thousands of distinct CDR3 sequences, under 15% of which are singletons. Sequencing used whole blood, obtained in connection with sensitization to the hapten diphenylcyclopropenone (DPC). These receptors were collected from a woman aged 45-60 years with alopecia areata. Some clones in this sample may be carry-over from other donors' samples.

The gene calls are TRBV20-1 and TRBJ2-7; TRBD2 aligns across 10 bases. This CDR3 has 14 amino acids. The germline V gene has CDR1 DFQATT and CDR2 SNEGSKA (reference sequence). The junction had 9 bases not matched to a gene; V was cut back by 3 bases and J by 7 bases. The CDR3 protein is CSARWGLATGEQYF. CDR3 coding DNA: TGCAGTGCTAGGTGGGGACTAGCGACGGGAGAGCAGTACTTC.

The rearrangement joins TRBV5-1 to TRBJ2-6, with 11 bases matching TRBD2. The CDR3 is 19 residues long. CDR1 and CDR2 (germline): SGHRS, YFSETQ. V was pared by 4 bases and J by 4 bases, with 13 bases of the junction left unmatched. The CDR3 DNA follows: TGCGCCAGCAGCCCTCGACTAGCGGGGACAGGCACGGGGGCCAACGTCCTGACTTTC. Encoded protein: CASSPRLAGTGTGANVLTF.

This clonotype was seen repeatedly, ten times or more. The rearrangement uses TRBV20-1 and TRBJ2-7, with 7 bases lining up with TRBD1. Trimming cost V 6 bases and J 6 bases; bases outside gene matches: 11. Germline V gene data show CDR1 as DFQATT and CDR2 as SNEGSKA (reference sequence). This CDR3 is 13 amino acids long. Here the CDR3 DNA reads TGCAGTGCCCCCCGACAGGGTTGGAGCGAGCAGTACTTC. Translating gives CSAPRQGWSEQYF.

This clonotype has only a few counts. This chain joins TRBV20-1 and TRBJ1-3; TRBD1 is a possible D gene (6 bases). Trimming removed 2 bases from V and 1 base from J, with 21 bases in between. Germline assignment: CDR1 DFQATT and CDR2 SNEGSKA (reference sequence). The CDR3 loop spans 18 amino acids. CDR3 sequence reads: CSARSGFTGRRSGNTIYF. The DNA of the CDR3 is TGCAGTGCTAGATCCGGCTTTACAGGGAGAAGATCTGGAAACACCATATATTTT.

This clonotype turned up a few times. The chain joins TRBV24-1 to TRBJ2-3, with 10 bases aligning to TRBD2. The V gene's germline CDR1 is KGHDR and CDR2 SFDVKD. The CDR3 sequence is 13 residues long. V gave up 7 bases and J gave up 6 bases; unmatched junction bases: 3. The CDR3 bases are TGTGCCACCAGCAGCGGGAGGGCCGATACGCAGTATTTT. Translating gives CATSSGRADTQYF.

This clonotype showed up many times. The CDR3 nucleotides are TGTGCCAGCAGCTTCCCCGGGAGTGGGTGGAACATTCAGTACTTC. Translated: CASSFPGSGWNIQYF. The chain recombines TRBV5-8 with TRBJ2-4, with D possibly matching TRBD2 (6 bases). Trimming removed 2 bases at V and 7 bases at J, with 16 bases between. CDR1 is SGHTS and CDR2 is YDEGEE in the germline V gene. The CDR3 loop spans 15 amino acids. Filled out from reference TRBV5-8 and TRBJ2-4, the complete variable domain reads EAGVTQSPTHLIKTRGQQATLRCSPISGHTSVYWYQQALGLGLQFLLWYDEGEERNRGNFPPRFSGRQFPNYSSELNVNALELEDSALYLCASSFPGSGWNIQYFGAGTRLSVL.

This chain joins TRBV11-2 and TRBJ1-6, with D unclear. CDR1 is SGHAT and CDR2 is FQNNGV in the germline V gene. This CDR3 region has 14 residues. Trimming cost V 1 base and J 6 bases, with 7 bases left between them. This chain's CDR3 is CASSLVGVNSPLHF. In nucleotides, the CDR3 is TGTGCCAGCAGCTTAGTGGGTGTTAATTCACCCCTCCACTTT.

The table lists this clonotype with many counts. The chain recombines TRBV6-4 with TRBJ1-2; D gene unclear. The CDR3 is 15 residues long. Trimming left V 5 bases short and J 2 bases short, with 15 bases between. CDR1 and CDR2 (germline): MRHNA, SNTAGT. CDR3 coding DNA: TGTGCCAGCAGTCGAGAAAAGGGCCCGAACTATGGCTACACCTTC. It translates to CASSREKGPNYGYTF.

This clonotype was seen repeatedly, ten times or more. This chain links TRBV7-9 with TRBJ1-1; 9 nucleotides agree with TRBD1. The J segment lost 3 bases and the V segment lost 5 bases, leaving 4 bases of the junction unmatched. The CDR3 covers 14 residues. Germline values: CDR1 SEHNR, CDR2 FQNEAQ (reference sequence). The CDR3 here is CASSPNRGHTEAFF. The CDR3 DNA sequence: TGTGCCAGCAGCCCAAACAGGGGGCACACTGAAGCTTTCTTT.

On this clonotype: The junction shows a germline mismatch at one end, possibly a read error. The chain joins TRBV3-1 to TRBJ2-3; possible D gene TRBD1, 6 bases. Germline V lookup: CDR1 LGHDT, CDR2 YNNKEL (reference sequence). The CDR3 contains 15 residues. The CDR3: CTSSQPRGITDTQYF. Here the CDR3 DNA reads TGTACCAGCAGCCAACCCAGGGGTATCACAGATACGCAGTATTTT.

Many counts were recorded for this clonotype. This chain uses TRBV11-2 with TRBJ2-5, with a weak D call TRBD2 (5 bases). This CDR3 has 13 residues. The ends were cut back, 1 base at V and 7 bases at J, with 10 bases in the middle. CDR1 is SGHAT, CDR2 FQNNGV, per germline. The CDR3 here is CASSLGGLGTQYF. The CDR3 DNA is TGTGCCAGCAGCTTAGGCGGGCTGGGGACCCAGTACTTC. The full variable domain, with the rest looked up from reference TRBV11-2 and TRBJ2-5, is EAGVAQSPRYKIIEKRQSVAFWCNPISGHATLYWYQQILGQGPKLLIQFQNNGVVDDSQLPKDRFSAERLKGVDSTLKIQPAKLEDSAVYLCASSLGGLGTQYFGPGTRLLVL.

This clonotype occurred many times. The J gene is TRBJ2-1, the V gene TRBV11-2; a possible D gene is TRBD2 (6 bases). The CDR3 is 16 amino acids. Germline V gene sequence: CDR1 SGHAT, CDR2 FQNNGV. V was clipped by 2 bases and J by 6 bases, with 17 bases between them. The CDR3 DNA sequence: TGTGCCAGCAGCTTAAGGACGGGAGTAAGTCCCAATGAGCAGTTCTTC. Translating it yields CASSLRTGVSPNEQFF. The variable domain in full, completed from reference TRBV11-2 and TRBJ2-1, reads EAGVAQSPRYKIIEKRQSVAFWCNPISGHATLYWYQQILGQGPKLLIQFQNNGVVDDSQLPKDRFSAERLKGVDSTLKIQPAKLEDSAVYLCASSLRTGVSPNEQFFGPGTRLTVL.

This clonotype appeared many times. The rearrangement uses TRBV12-3 or TRBV12-4 and TRBJ2-1; 9 bases fit TRBD1. Trimming cost V 5 bases and J 7 bases; bases outside gene matches: 9. The CDR3 is 15 residues long. The CDR3: CASSDAGQGHNEQFF. Written as DNA, the CDR3 is TGTGCCAGCAGTGACGCGGGACAGGGACATAATGAGCAGTTCTTC.

This clonotype has ten or more counts. V usage is TRBV20-1 and J usage is TRBJ2-1, with D perhaps given as TRBD1 or TRBD2 (5 bases each). This CDR3 is built from 13 residues. CDR1 and CDR2 from the germline V gene are DFQATT and SNEGSKA (reference sequence). V lost 0 bases and J lost 10, with 13 bases in between. The CDR3 coding sequence is TGCAGTGCTAGAGATCCGCTAGAGGGGGAGCAGTTCTTC. Translating gives CSARDPLEGEQFF.

The chain carries TRBV11-2 and TRBJ2-7; D remains ambiguous. This CDR3 comprises 16 residues. CDR1 is SGHAT, CDR2 FQNNGV, per germline. The V end was cut by 5 bases, the J end by 2 bases, with 19 bases between. The CDR3 DNA sequence: TGTGCCAGCAGCCTAGGACCCAACTATAGTACCTACGAGCAGTACTTC. The encoded protein is CASSLGPNYSTYEQYF.

This chain uses TRBV20-1 with TRBJ1-4, with 7 bases fitting TRBD1. The V gene end was trimmed by 1 base and the J gene end by 0 bases; junction bases not matched to a gene: 5. Germline V gives CDR1 DFQATT, CDR2 SNEGSKA (reference sequence). The CDR3 spans 16 residues. The CDR3 here is CSARVRGRATNEKLFF. The CDR3 DNA follows: TGCAGTGCTAGAGTGAGGGGGCGAGCAACTAATGAAAAACTGTTTTTT.

The V call is TRBV7-2, the J call TRBJ2-3; D unresolved. V was cut by 5 bases and J by 2 bases, with 14 bases left in between. The germline V gene has CDR1 SGHTA and CDR2 FQGNSA. The CDR3 sequence is 15 residues long. The DNA of the CDR3 is TGTGCCAGCAGCGCCCCAGCCGGTACCACAGATACGCAGTATTTT. This gives the protein CASSAPAGTTDTQYF.